The 22 T cell receptor beta chains listed next were all sequenced from one sample in a study of human T cells and chemical hapten exposure. From the RACE reads, TCRdb called clonotypes with MiXCR, one entry per CDR3 protein. The sample holds around 40,000 distinct CDR3 sequences; roughly 13% are singletons and the top ten take roughly 2%. As for time point: patch test 3, about 24 weeks after DPC sensitization. Treatment: therapeutic diphenylcyclopropenone sensitization with weekly scalp DPC. The total RNA was obtained from whole blood that was not fractionated. The input for sequencing was whole blood, taken in connection with sensitization to the hapten diphenylcyclopropenone (DPC). The receptors were gathered from a woman in her 40s with alopecia areata. Some clones in this sample may be carry-over from other donors' samples.

The rearrangement links TRBV20-1 to TRBJ1-2; a possible D gene is TRBD1 (5 bases). The germline V and J ends were trimmed by 3 bases and 4 bases, with 15 bases remaining between them. CDR1 DFQATT and CDR2 SNEGSKA come from the germline V gene (reference sequence). This CDR3 is built from 14 residues. In nucleotides, the CDR3 is TGCAGTGCTAGGGGGAAACAGGTTATCTATGGCTACACCTTC. Residues: CSARGKQVIYGYTF.

This clonotype showed up many times. The chain couples TRBV12-3 or TRBV12-4 to TRBJ2-1; 9 positions match TRBD1. After removal of 6 bases from V and 8 bases from J, the junction contained 14 bases not matched to a gene. The CDR3 sequence is 16 residues long. The CDR3 sequence is CASSEQRDRVFHEQFF. The CDR3 region has the DNA TGTGCCAGCAGCGAACAACGGGACAGGGTGTTCCATGAGCAGTTCTTC.

This clonotype showed up just a few times. The chain employs TRBV4-1 and TRBJ1-4; TRBD1 agrees at 7 bases. The V gene end was trimmed by 5 bases and the J gene end by 0 bases; junction bases not matched to a gene: 6. The CDR3 sequence is 16 residues long. Germline V CDR1 and CDR2: MGHRA, YSYEKL. The CDR3 loop reads CASSKPGTATNEKLFF. The CDR3 region has the DNA TGCGCCAGCAGCAAACCCGGGACAGCAACTAATGAAAAACTGTTTTTT.

The DNA for the CDR3 is TGTGCCAGCAGCCCATTACGCCGGACTAGCGGTACTGCTGAGACCCAGTACTTC. The encoded protein is CASSPLRRTSGTAETQYF. The chain links TRBV7-2 to TRBJ2-5; 10 nucleotides match TRBD2. The V and J ends lost 5 bases and 5 bases, in that order; junction bases with no gene match: 17. Looked up from germline, CDR1 is SGHTA and CDR2 is FQGNSA. The CDR3 runs 18 residues.

V gene TRBV20-1 combines with J gene TRBJ2-5, with 11 bases identical to TRBD2. The trim removed 5 bases at V and 9 bases at J, leaving 8 bases unmatched. CDR1 and CDR2 from the germline V gene are DFQATT and SNEGSKA (reference sequence). CDR3 size: 13 residues. The DNA for the CDR3 is TGCAGTGCTCTGACTAGCGGGGTGTCGGCCCAGTACTTC. Its translation: CSALTSGVSAQYF.

This clonotype was picked up many times. This chain joins TRBV3-1 and TRBJ1-1; the D gene is possibly TRBD1 (5 bases). Trimming shortened V by 3 bases and J by 5 bases, and 16 bases separated the two germline ends. The CDR3 is 15 residues long. The germline V gene encodes CDR1 LGHDT and CDR2 YNNKEL (reference sequence). CDR3 bases: TGTGCCAGCAGCCACCACAGGACCGCTAGTACTGAAGCTTTCTTT. Residues: CASSHHRTASTEAFF. Full variable domain (rest looked up from reference TRBV3-1 and TRBJ1-1): DTAVSQTPKYLVTQMGNDKSIKCEQNLGHDTMYWYKQDSKKFLKIMFSYNNKELIINETVPNRFSPKSPDKAHLNLHINSLELGDSAVYFCASSHHRTASTEAFFGQGTRLTVV.

The V call is TRBV12-3 or TRBV12-4, the J call TRBJ1-6; 10 positions match TRBD1. The CDR3 length is 15 residues. Unmatched junction bases numbered 5, after V lost 5 bases and J lost 7 bases. This CDR3 is CASSPGTGENSPLHF. CDR3 in DNA: TGTGCCAGCAGTCCCGGGACAGGGGAAAATTCACCCCTCCACTTT.

This clonotype was observed a single time. V usage is TRBV27 and J usage is TRBJ2-2, with D unresolved. The CDR3 consists of 13 residues. V was pared by 3 bases and J by 4 bases, with 6 bases between. Looked up from germline, CDR1 is MNHEY and CDR2 is SMNVEV (reference sequence). This CDR3 is CASSFAVTGELFF. CDR3 sequence (DNA): TGTGCCAGCAGTTTTGCGGTCACCGGGGAGCTGTTTTTT.

The CDR3 here is CSAPGQGNQPQHF. CDR3 DNA: TGCAGTGCCCCGGGACAGGGGAATCAGCCCCAGCATTTT. The chain joins TRBV20-1 to TRBJ1-5; TRBD1 agrees at 10 bases. Germline loops: CDR1 DFQATT, CDR2 SNEGSKA (reference sequence). The length of the CDR3 is 13 residues. The ends lost 6 bases at V and 4 bases at J; junction bases unmatched: 3.

At least ten counts were recorded for this clonotype. The rearrangement joins TRBV5-4 to TRBJ2-3, with 11 bases identical to TRBD2. This CDR3 has 17 residues. V shed 4 bases and J 5 bases; nucleotides not matched to a gene: 12. Germline lookup yields CDR1 SGHNT and CDR2 YYREEE (reference sequence). The CDR3 bases are TGTGCCAGCAGCCTCCTTAGCGGGAGGGCCGGGGGAGATACGCAGTATTTT. Protein product: CASSLLSGRAGGDTQYF.

This clonotype was counted many times. The gene calls are TRBV7-3 and TRBJ2-7; possibly TRBD1 for D (6 bases). The CDR3 extends over 14 amino acids. In germline, CDR1 is SGHTA, CDR2 FQGTGA. Trimming pared 5 bases from V and 0 bases from J, leaving 11 bases between. DNA for the CDR3: TGTGCCAGCAGCCCCCAGGGGCGCTCCTACGAGCAGTACTTC. Protein: CASSPQGRSYEQYF.

This clonotype was seen repeatedly, ten times or more. The chain joins TRBV4-1 to TRBJ1-1; D unclear. The germline V gene has CDR1 MGHRA and CDR2 YSYEKL. V was cut by 6 bases and J by 0 bases, with 14 bases left in between. The CDR3 runs to 15 residues. CDR3 region: CASRNSGGVNTEAFF. CDR3 DNA: TGCGCCAGCAGGAATTCGGGAGGCGTGAACACTGAAGCTTTCTTT.

The genes are TRBV7-2 and TRBJ1-5; perhaps TRBD1 as D (6 bases). This CDR3 is 13 amino acids long. Germline CDR1 and CDR2: SGHTA and FQGNSA. V lost 5 bases and J lost 1, with 6 bases in between. In DNA form, the CDR3 reads TGTGCCAGCAGCCAGGGGAGCAATCAGCCCCAGCATTTT. It codes for CASSQGSNQPQHF.

This clonotype was found a few times. This chain links TRBV28 with TRBJ2-7, with a tentative D call TRBD1 (7 bases). The CDR3 sequence is 14 residues long. The germline V gene encodes CDR1 MDHEN and CDR2 SYDVKM. V lost 8 bases to trimming and J lost 2 bases, with 16 bases between them. The CDR3 region has the DNA TGTGCCAGCCGCCCAGGGGGGAGGACCTACGAGCAGTACTTC. Encoded protein: CASRPGGRTYEQYF.

The chain employs TRBV11-3 and TRBJ2-7; the D is unclear. The CDR3 is made up of 13 amino acids. Germline CDR1 and CDR2: SGHNT and YENEEA. V dropped 3 bases and J dropped 0 bases, with 6 bases sitting between them. CDR3 region: CASSLVVSYEQYF. The CDR3 region has the DNA TGTGCCAGCAGCTTGGTGGTCTCCTACGAGCAGTACTTC.

V and J are TRBV29-1 and TRBJ2-3, with no clear D. The CDR3 is 13 amino acids. V lost 8 bases to trimming and J lost 6 bases, with 18 bases between them. Germline V gives CDR1 SQVTM, CDR2 ANQGSEA. This CDR3 reads CSFLPPSGDTQYF. The CDR3 DNA sequence: TGCAGCTTTCTTCCCCCTTCTGGGGATACGCAGTATTTT.

The chain joins TRBV4-1 to TRBJ2-7; 8 bases fit TRBD1. CDR1 and CDR2 from the germline V gene are MGHRA and YSYEKL. V shed 4 bases and J 2 bases; nucleotides not matched to a gene: 7. The CDR3 runs to 15 residues. CDR3 region: CASSPGGGRTYEQYF. The CDR3, as DNA: TGCGCCAGCAGCCCAGGGGGCGGGCGCACCTACGAGCAGTACTTC.

This rearrangement joins TRBV29-1 to TRBJ1-5; D remains unclear. From germline, CDR1 is SQVTM and CDR2 ANQGSEA. The CDR3 consists of 13 residues. V was cut by 6 bases and J by 9 bases, with 18 bases left in between. For the CDR3, the DNA is TGCAGCGTGCCGATAGCCCCAAAAGGGCCCCAGCATTTT. Translation gives CSVPIAPKGPQHF.

The chain combines TRBV5-1 with TRBJ2-2; D possibly corresponds to TRBD2 (5 bases). Germline V gene sequence: CDR1 SGHRS, CDR2 YFSETQ. V dropped 1 base and J dropped 4 bases, with 8 bases sitting between them. The CDR3 has 14 residues. CDR3 sequence reads: CASSLRGITGELFF. DNA for the CDR3: TGCGCCAGCAGCTTGCGGGGAATCACCGGGGAGCTGTTTTTT. The full variable domain, in which reference TRBV5-1 and TRBJ2-2 provide the parts outside the CDR3, is KAGVTQTPRYLIKTRGQQVTLSCSPISGHRSVSWYQQTPGQGLQFLFEYFSETQRNKGNFPGRFSGRQFSNSRSEMNVSTLELGDSALYLCASSLRGITGELFFGEGSRLTVL.

This chain connects TRBV20-1 to TRBJ2-7; the D gene is possibly TRBD1 (6 bases). Looked up from germline, CDR1 is DFQATT and CDR2 is SNEGSKA (reference sequence). V was shortened by 2 bases and J by 2 bases, with 13 bases between the two germline ends. The CDR3 totals 14 residues. CDR3 loop: CSARWGRGTYEQYF. As DNA, the CDR3 is TGCAGTGCTAGATGGGGCAGGGGAACCTACGAGCAGTACTTC.

As DNA, the CDR3 is TGTGCCAGCAGTTCCCCGTGGATAGATACGCAGTATTTT. Residues: CASSSPWIDTQYF. This rearrangement joins TRBV9 to TRBJ2-3; unclear D gene. Germline lookup yields CDR1 SGDLS and CDR2 YYNGEE. Trimming stripped 5 bases from V and 5 bases from J, with 12 bases between. The CDR3 totals 13 residues.

The chain employs TRBV12-3 or TRBV12-4 and TRBJ2-2; D gene ambiguous. Trimming shortened V by 5 bases and J by 2 bases, and 12 bases separated the two germline ends. There are 15 residues in the CDR3. For the CDR3, the DNA is TGTGCCAGCAGTCGGCAGGTCCCCAACACCGGGGAGCTGTTTTTT. As protein: CASSRQVPNTGELFF.